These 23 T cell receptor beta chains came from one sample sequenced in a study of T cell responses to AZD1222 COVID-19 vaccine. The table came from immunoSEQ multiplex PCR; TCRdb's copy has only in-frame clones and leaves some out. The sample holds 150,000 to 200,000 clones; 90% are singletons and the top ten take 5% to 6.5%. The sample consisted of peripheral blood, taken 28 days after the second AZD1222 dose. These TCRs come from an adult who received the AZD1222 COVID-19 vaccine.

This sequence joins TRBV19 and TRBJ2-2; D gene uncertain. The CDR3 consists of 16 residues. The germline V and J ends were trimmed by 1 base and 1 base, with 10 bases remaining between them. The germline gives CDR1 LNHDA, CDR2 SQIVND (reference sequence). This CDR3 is CASSIGEFWNTGELFF. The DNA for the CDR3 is TGTGCCAGTAGTATAGGAGAATTCTGGAACACCGGGGAGCTGTTTTTT.

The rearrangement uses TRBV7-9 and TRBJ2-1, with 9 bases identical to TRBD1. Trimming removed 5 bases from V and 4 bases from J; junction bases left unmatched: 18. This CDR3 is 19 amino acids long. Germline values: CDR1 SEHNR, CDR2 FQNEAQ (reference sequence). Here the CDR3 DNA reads TGTGCCAGCAGCAACCCAATCTCCCCGGGACAGGGTCATTACAATGAGCAGTTCTTC. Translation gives CASSNPISPGQGHYNEQFF.

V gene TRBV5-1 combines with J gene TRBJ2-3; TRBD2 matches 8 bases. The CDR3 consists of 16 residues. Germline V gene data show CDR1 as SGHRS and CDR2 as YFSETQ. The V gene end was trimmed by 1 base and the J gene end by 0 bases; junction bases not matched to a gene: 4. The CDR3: CASSLRGGGSTDTQYF. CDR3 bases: TGCGCCAGCAGCTTGCGGGGGGGCGGGAGCACAGATACGCAGTATTTT.

The CDR3 is CASSFRYEQYF. The CDR3 region has the DNA TGTGCCAGCAGTTTCAGGTACGAGCAGTACTTC. The chain combines TRBV28 with TRBJ2-7; D remains ambiguous. The V gene's germline CDR1 is MDHEN and CDR2 SYDVKM. V shed 3 bases and J shed 4 bases, with 4 bases lying between them. There are 11 residues in the CDR3.

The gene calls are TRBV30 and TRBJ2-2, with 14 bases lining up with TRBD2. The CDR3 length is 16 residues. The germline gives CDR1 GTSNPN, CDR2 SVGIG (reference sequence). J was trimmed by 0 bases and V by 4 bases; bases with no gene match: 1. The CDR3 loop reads CAWKTSGRANTGELFF. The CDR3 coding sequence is TGTGCCTGGAAGACTAGCGGGAGGGCGAACACCGGGGAGCTGTTTTTT. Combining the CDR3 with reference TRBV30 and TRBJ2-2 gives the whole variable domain SQTIHQWPATLVQPVGSPLSLECTVEGTSNPNLYWYRQAAGRGLQLLFYSVGIGQISSEVPQNLSASRPQDRQFILSSKKLLLSDSGFYLCAWKTSGRANTGELFFGEGSRLTVL.

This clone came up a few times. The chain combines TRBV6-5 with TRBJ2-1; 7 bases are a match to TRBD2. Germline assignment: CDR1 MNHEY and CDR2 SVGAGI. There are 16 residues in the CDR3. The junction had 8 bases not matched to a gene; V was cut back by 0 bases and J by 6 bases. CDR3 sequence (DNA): TGTGCCAGCAGTTACTCTTTGGTGGGAGGGCCCAATGAGCAGTTCTTC. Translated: CASSYSLVGGPNEQFF.

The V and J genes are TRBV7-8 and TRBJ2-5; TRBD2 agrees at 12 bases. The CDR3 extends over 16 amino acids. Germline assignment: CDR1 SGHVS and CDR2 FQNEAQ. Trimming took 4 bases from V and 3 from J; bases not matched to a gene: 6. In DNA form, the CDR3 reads TGTGCCAGCAGCTCGACTAGCGGGAGATCGGAAGAGACCCAGTACTTC. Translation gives CASSSTSGRSEETQYF.

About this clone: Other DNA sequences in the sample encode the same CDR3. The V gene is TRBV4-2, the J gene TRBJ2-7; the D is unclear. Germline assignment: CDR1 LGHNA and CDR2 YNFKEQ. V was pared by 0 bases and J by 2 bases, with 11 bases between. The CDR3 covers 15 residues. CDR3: CASSQDGPGPYEQYF. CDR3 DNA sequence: TGTGCCAGCAGCCAAGATGGCCCTGGCCCCTACGAGCAGTACTTC.

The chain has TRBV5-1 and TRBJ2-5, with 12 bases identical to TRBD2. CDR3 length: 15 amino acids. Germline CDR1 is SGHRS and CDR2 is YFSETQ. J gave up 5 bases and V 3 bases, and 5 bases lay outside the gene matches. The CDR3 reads CASSSTGTSGETQYF. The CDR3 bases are TGCGCCAGCAGCTCAACCGGGACTAGCGGGGAGACCCAGTACTTC.

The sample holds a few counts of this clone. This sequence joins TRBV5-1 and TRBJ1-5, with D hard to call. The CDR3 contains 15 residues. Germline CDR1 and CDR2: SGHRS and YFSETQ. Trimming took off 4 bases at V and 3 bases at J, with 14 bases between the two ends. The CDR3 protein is CASSPDGVPNQPQHF. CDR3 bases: TGCGCCAGCAGCCCAGACGGAGTGCCCAATCAGCCCCAGCATTTT.

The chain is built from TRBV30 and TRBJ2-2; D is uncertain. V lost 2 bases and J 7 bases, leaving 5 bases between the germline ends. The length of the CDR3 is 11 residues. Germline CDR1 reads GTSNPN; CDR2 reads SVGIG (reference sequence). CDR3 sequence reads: CAWSSVGELFF. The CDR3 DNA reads TGTGCCTGGAGTAGCGTCGGGGAGCTGTTTTTT.

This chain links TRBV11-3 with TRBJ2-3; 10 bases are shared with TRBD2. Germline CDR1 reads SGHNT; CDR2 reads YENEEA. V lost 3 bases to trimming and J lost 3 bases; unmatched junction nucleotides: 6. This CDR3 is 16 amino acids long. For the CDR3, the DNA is TGTGCCAGCAGCTTTGAGAGCGGGGGGGGTACAGATACGCAGTATTTT. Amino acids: CASSFESGGGTDTQYF. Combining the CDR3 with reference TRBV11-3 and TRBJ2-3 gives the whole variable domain EAGVVQSPRYKIIEKKQPVAFWCNPISGHNTLYWYLQNLGQGPELLIRYENEEAVDDSQLPKDRFSAERLKGVDSTLKIQPAELGDSAVYLCASSFESGGGTDTQYFGPGTRLTVL.

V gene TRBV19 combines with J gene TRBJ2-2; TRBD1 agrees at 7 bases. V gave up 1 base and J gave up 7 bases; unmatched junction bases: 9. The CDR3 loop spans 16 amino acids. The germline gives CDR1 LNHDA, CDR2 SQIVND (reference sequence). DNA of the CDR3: TGTGCCAGTAGTATAGCGCGACAGGGCCCAGGCGGGGAGCTGTTTTTT. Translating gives CASSIARQGPGGELFF.

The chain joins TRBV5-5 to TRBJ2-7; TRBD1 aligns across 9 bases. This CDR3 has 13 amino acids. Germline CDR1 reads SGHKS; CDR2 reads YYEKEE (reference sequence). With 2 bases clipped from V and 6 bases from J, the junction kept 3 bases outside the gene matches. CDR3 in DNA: TGTGCCAGCAGCTTAGGACAGGGGTCCGAGCAGTACTTC. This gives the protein CASSLGQGSEQYF.

The DNA for the CDR3 is TGTGCCTGGAGTCCCGGTGGGGATAGGTATGGCTACACCTTC. Its protein product is CAWSPGGDRYGYTF. V is TRBV30 and J is TRBJ1-2; D is uncertain. The length of the CDR3 is 14 residues. Deletions cut 2 bases from V and 5 bases from J, with 15 bases between. Looked up from germline, CDR1 is GTSNPN and CDR2 is SVGIG (reference sequence).

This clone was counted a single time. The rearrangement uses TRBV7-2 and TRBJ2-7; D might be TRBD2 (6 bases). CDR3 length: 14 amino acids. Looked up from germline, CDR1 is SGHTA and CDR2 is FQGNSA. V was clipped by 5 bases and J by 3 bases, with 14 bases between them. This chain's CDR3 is CASSPGVLNYEQYF. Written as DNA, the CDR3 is TGTGCCAGCAGCCCGGGGGTCCTAAACTACGAGCAGTACTTC.

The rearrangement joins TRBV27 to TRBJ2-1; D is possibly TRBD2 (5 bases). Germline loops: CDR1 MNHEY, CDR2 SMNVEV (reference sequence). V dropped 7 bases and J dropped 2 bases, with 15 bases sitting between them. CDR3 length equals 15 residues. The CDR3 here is CASTPGPAAYNEQFF. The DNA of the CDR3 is TGTGCCAGCACCCCGGGCCCAGCGGCCTACAATGAGCAGTTCTTC.

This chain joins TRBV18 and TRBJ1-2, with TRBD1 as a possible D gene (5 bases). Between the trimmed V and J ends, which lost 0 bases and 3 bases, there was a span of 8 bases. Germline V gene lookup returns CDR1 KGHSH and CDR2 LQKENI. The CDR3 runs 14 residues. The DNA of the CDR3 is TGTGCCAGCTCACCACCGAAACAGGACTATGGCTACACCTTC. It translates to CASSPPKQDYGYTF.

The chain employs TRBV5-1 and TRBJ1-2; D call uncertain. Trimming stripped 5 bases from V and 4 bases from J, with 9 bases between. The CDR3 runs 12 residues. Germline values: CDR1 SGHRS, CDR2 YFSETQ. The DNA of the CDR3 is TGCGCCAGCAGGCGGGATTTCTATGGCTACACCTTC. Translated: CASRRDFYGYTF. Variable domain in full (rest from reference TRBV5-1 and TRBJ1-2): KAGVTQTPRYLIKTRGQQVTLSCSPISGHRSVSWYQQTPGQGLQFLFEYFSETQRNKGNFPGRFSGRQFSNSRSEMNVSTLELGDSALYLCASRRDFYGYTFGSGTRLTVV.

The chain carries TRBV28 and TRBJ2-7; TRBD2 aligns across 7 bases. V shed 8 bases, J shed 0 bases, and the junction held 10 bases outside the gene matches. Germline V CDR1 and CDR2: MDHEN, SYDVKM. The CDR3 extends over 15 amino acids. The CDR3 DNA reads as TGTGCCAGCCGGAGTAGCGGGCTGAGCTCCTACGAGCAGTACTTC. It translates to CASRSSGLSSYEQYF.

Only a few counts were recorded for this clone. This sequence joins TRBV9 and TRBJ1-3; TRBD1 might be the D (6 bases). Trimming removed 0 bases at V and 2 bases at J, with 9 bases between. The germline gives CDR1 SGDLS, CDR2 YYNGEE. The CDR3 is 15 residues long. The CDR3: CASSVGTGPGNTIYF. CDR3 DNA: TGTGCCAGCAGCGTAGGCACAGGGCCTGGAAACACCATATATTTT.

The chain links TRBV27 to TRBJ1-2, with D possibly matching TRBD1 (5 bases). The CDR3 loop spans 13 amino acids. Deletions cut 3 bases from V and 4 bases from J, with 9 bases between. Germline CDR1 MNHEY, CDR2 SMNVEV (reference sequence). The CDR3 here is CASSLRDGYGYTF. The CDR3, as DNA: TGTGCCAGCAGTTTGCGGGACGGCTATGGCTACACCTTC.

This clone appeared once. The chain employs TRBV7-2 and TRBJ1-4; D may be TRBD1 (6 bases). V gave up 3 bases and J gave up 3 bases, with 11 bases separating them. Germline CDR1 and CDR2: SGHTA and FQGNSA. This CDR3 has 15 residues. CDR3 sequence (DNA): TGTGCCAGCAGCTTCGGGGGGCTACCTAATGAAAAACTGTTTTTT. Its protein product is CASSFGGLPNEKLFF.